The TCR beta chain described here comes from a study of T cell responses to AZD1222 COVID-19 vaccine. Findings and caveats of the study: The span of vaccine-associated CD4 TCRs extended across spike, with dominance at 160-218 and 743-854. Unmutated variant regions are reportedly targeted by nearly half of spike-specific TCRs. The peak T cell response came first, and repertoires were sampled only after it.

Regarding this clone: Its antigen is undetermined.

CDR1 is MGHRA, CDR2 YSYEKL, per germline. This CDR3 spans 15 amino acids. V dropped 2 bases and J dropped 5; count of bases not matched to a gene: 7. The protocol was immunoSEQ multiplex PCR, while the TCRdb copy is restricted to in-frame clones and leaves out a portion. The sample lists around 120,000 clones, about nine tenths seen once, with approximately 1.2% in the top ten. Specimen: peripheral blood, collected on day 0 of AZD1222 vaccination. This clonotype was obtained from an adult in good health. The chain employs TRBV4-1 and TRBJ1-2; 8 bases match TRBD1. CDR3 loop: CASSQQNTGGYGYTF. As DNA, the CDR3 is TGCGCCAGCAGCCAACAAAATACAGGGGGATATGGCTACACCTTC.